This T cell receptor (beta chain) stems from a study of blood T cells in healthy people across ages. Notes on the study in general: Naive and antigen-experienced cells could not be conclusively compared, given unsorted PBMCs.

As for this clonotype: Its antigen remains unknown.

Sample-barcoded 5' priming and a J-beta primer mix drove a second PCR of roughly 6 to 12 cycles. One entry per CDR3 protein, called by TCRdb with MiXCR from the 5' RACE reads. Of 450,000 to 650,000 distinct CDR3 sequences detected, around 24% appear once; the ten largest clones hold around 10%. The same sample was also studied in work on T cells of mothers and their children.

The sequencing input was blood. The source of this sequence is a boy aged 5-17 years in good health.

The CDR3 loop is CASSPLDTASTEAFF. For the CDR3, the DNA is TGTGCCAGCAGCCCACTGGACACCGCGAGTACTGAAGCTTTCTTT. The gene calls are TRBV5-5 and TRBJ1-1; possibly TRBD1 for D (5 bases). Trimming stripped 4 bases from V and 5 bases from J, with 18 bases between. The CDR3 has 15 residues. In germline, CDR1 is SGHKS, CDR2 YYEKEE (reference sequence).